This T cell receptor (beta chain) emerged from a study of T cell responses to AZD1222 COVID-19 vaccine. Study context: Pooling covered second doses at about 4 or about 12 weeks.

As to this clone: What it binds is not known.

Study-level findings and limits: Across spike, vaccine-associated CD4 TCRs were found, dominant at 160-218 and 743-854. Nearly half of the spike-specific TCRs reportedly recognize variant regions that carry no mutations. Donors skewed white British and female; clonal diversity was possibly underestimated.

J lost 5 bases, V lost 6 bases, and 3 bases had no gene match. The CDR3 is made up of 13 amino acids. This table comes from immunoSEQ multiplex PCR, and its TCRdb copy is limited to in-frame clones, with some not included. In the table there are roughly 140,000 clones, about 89% of which are singletons. The chain combines TRBV12-3 or TRBV12-4 with TRBJ1-1, with 10 bases lining up with TRBD1. Sequencing used peripheral blood, obtained on day 0 of AZD1222 vaccination. The sequence derives from an adult in good health. The CDR3 region is CASRGQGNTEAFF. CDR3 in DNA: TGTGCCAGCAGGGGACAGGGGAATACTGAAGCTTTCTTT.